Listed below are T cell receptor beta chains from one sample, sequenced in a study of blood T cells in healthy people across ages. TCRdb independently ran MiXCR on the 5' RACE reads; one entry per CDR3 protein. This sample has about 970,000 distinct CDR3 sequences; roughly 50% occur once, and the top ten carry over 20%. The specimen was blood. The origin of the receptors is a woman aged 60-75 years in good health. Each CDR3 is given with its conserved first and last residue. A D gene is named only where the DNA matches it firmly. Size values are once, few and many counts, or a class for expanded clones, and some rows have none.

>.|TRBJ2-7|TRBV11-2|.
CASSPGATTKNEQYF
TGTGCCAGCAGCCCGGGGGCAACCACCAAAAACGAGCAGTACTTC
>.|TRBJ2-1|TRBV7-9|.
CASSLGRAGSDEQFF
TGTGCCAGCAGCCTAGGCCGGGCAGGGAGTGATGAGCAGTTCTTC
>many|TRBJ1-1|TRBV7-2|.
CASSPLHSSTEAFF
TGTGCCAGCAGCCCCCTACATAGTTCCACTGAAGCTTTCTTT
>few|TRBJ2-2|TRBV6-2/TRBV6-3|.
CASSDSIYRELFF
TGTGCCAGCAGTGACAGCATTTACCGGGAGCTGTTTTTT
>.|TRBJ2-1|TRBV20-1|TRBD2
CSARDLGRAQGNEQFF
TGCAGTGCTAGAGATCTGGGGAGGGCCCAGGGCAATGAGCAGTTCTTC
>few|TRBJ2-7|TRBV3-1|TRBD2
CASSQDGGGFDEQYF
TGTGCCAGCAGCCAAGATGGGGGAGGGTTCGACGAGCAGTACTTC
>.|TRBJ2-1|TRBV9|TRBD2
CASSTSGGTYNEQFF
TGTGCCAGCAGCACTAGCGGGGGGACTTACAATGAGCAGTTCTTC
>.|TRBJ2-3|TRBV6-1|.
CASSEWGMNTDTDTQYF
TGTGCCAGCAGTGAATGGGGCATGAATACCGACACAGATACGCAGTATTTT
>.|TRBJ2-3|TRBV6-1|.
CASSELIGGGTYTDTQYF
TGTGCCAGCAGTGAACTGATCGGCGGAGGGACTTACACAGATACGCAGTATTTT
>.|TRBJ1-1|TRBV7-9|.
CASSSHNTEAFF
TGTGCCAGCAGCTCCCATAACACTGAAGCTTTCTTT
>.|TRBJ2-7|TRBV28|.
CASSRFTAGNFSEQYF
TGTGCCAGCAGTAGGTTCACGGCGGGTAATTTCAGCGAGCAGTACTTC
>.|TRBJ1-5|TRBV4-2|.
CASSQRRDSNQPQHF
TGTGCCAGCAGCCAGAGGCGGGATAGCAATCAGCCCCAGCATTTT
>.|TRBJ2-1|TRBV2|.
CASSVRVAYNEQFF
TGTGCCAGCAGTGTCCGGGTGGCCTACAATGAGCAGTTCTTC
>.|TRBJ2-3|TRBV20-1|.
CSASASVVVDTQYF
TGCAGTGCTAGTGCTAGCGTTGTTGTAGATACGCAGTATTTT
>few|TRBJ1-4|TRBV7-9|.
CASSANRDANEKLFF
TGTGCCAGCAGCGCTAACAGGGACGCCAATGAAAAACTGTTTTTT
>few|TRBJ1-5|TRBV20-1|.
CSARQVFNQPQHF
TGCAGTGCTAGACAGGTTTTCAATCAGCCCCAGCATTTT
>.|TRBJ2-7|TRBV20-1|.
CSANLLAGGYEQYF
TGCAGTGCTAATCTACTGGCAGGGGGGTACGAGCAGTACTTC
>.|TRBJ2-3|TRBV12-3/TRBV12-4|.
CACRPGGTVTDTQYF
TGTGCCTGCAGGCCGGGCGGGACAGTCACAGATACGCAGTATTTT
>.|TRBJ2-7|TRBV4-3|.
CASSQVLDQRYEQYF
TGCGCCAGCAGCCAAGTTCTGGACCAAAGATACGAGCAGTACTTC
>.|TRBJ2-1|TRBV20-1|.
CSARRWTLDEQFF
TGCAGTGCTAGAAGATGGACTCTCGATGAGCAGTTCTTC
>.|TRBJ2-3|TRBV10-3|TRBD2
CATRGGRNTDTQYF
TGTGCCACCCGGGGGGGACGAAATACAGATACGCAGTATTTT
>.|TRBJ2-1|TRBV10-3|TRBD1
CAISVPQGDSYNEQFF
TGTGCCATCAGTGTACCACAGGGGGACTCCTACAATGAGCAGTTCTTC